These T cell receptor beta chains were read from a single sample in a study of T-cell reconstitution after alpha-beta-depleted transplantation in children. Each CDR3 protein gets one entry after TCRdb re-called the PCR reads with MiXCR. This table has some 200,000 distinct CDR3 sequences, around 7.7% appearing once. Material: PBMCs, mostly from graft donor cells, obtained 360 days after TCRalphabeta/CD19-depleted stem cell transplant. The receptors were gathered from a male patient between 2 and 9 years old who had a stem cell transplant for acute myeloid leukemia, so the T cells may come from the graft donor. Each CDR3 is given with its conserved first and last residue. Each record gives: V gene, D gene, clone size, J gene, CDR3 protein, CDR3 DNA. The D gene is left open where the match is weak. Where a row states a size, it is once, few, many or the class of an expanded clone; other rows omit it.

V: TRBV12-3/TRBV12-4
D: NA
size: few
J: TRBJ2-3
CDR3: CASSYQGVLAGPGTQYF
DNA: TGTGCCAGCAGTTACCAGGGGGTGCTAGCGGGCCCCGGGACGCAGTATTTT

V: TRBV20-1
D: NA
size: many
J: TRBJ1-5
CDR3: CSARGPGGNQPQHF
DNA: TGCAGTGCTAGAGGTCCGGGGGGCAATCAGCCCCAGCATTTT

V: TRBV7-8
D: TRBD1
size: few
J: TRBJ2-5
CDR3: CASSYKGALLYQETQYF
DNA: TGTGCCAGCAGCTACAAGGGGGCTCTCCTGTACCAAGAGACCCAGTACTTC

V: TRBV29-1
D: NA
size: few
J: TRBJ2-3
CDR3: CSVDQEGLTDTQYF
DNA: TGCAGCGTAGATCAGGAGGGTCTCACAGATACGCAGTATTTT

V: TRBV20-1
D: NA
size: NA
J: TRBJ2-5
CDR3: CSAAGLRNPETQYF
DNA: TGCAGTGCTGCGGGACTCAGGAACCCAGAGACCCAGTACTTC

V: TRBV12-3/TRBV12-4
D: NA
size: few
J: TRBJ2-5
CDR3: CASTQWGGETQYF
DNA: TGTGCCAGCACCCAATGGGGTGGGGAGACCCAGTACTTC

V: TRBV29-1
D: NA
size: few
J: TRBJ2-1
CDR3: CSVEVFRGYEQFF
DNA: TGCAGCGTTGAAGTATTTCGAGGGTATGAGCAGTTCTTC

V: TRBV5-1
D: TRBD2
size: many
J: TRBJ2-2
CDR3: CASSTRLAAHTGELFF
DNA: TGCGCCAGCAGCACCCGACTAGCAGCTCACACCGGGGAGCTGTTTTTT

V: TRBV12-3/TRBV12-4
D: TRBD2
size: few
J: TRBJ2-1
CDR3: CASRDRTSGRNEQFF
DNA: TGTGCCAGCAGAGATCGGACTAGCGGGAGGAATGAGCAGTTCTTC

V: TRBV12-3/TRBV12-4
D: TRBD2
size: NA
J: TRBJ2-1
CDR3: CASSLRTSGRTGEDEQFF
DNA: TGTGCCAGCAGTTTAAGGACTAGCGGGAGGACGGGAGAGGATGAGCAGTTCTTC

V: TRBV12-3/TRBV12-4
D: NA
size: NA
J: TRBJ1-2
CDR3: CASSWDSFYGYTF
DNA: TGTGCCAGCAGTTGGGACTCCTTCTATGGCTACACCTTC

V: TRBV27
D: NA
size: NA
J: TRBJ2-5
CDR3: CASTGGSQETQYF
DNA: TGTGCCAGCACGGGCGGTTCTCAAGAGACCCAGTACTTC

V: TRBV7-3
D: NA
size: many
J: TRBJ2-1
CDR3: CASSSTGPSYNEQFF
DNA: TGTGCCAGCAGCTCCACAGGGCCCTCCTACAATGAGCAGTTCTTC

V: TRBV5-1
D: NA
size: NA
J: TRBJ2-7
CDR3: CASSFRGTGEQYF
DNA: TGCGCCAGCAGCTTTAGGGGTACTGGGGAGCAGTACTTC

V: TRBV3-1
D: NA
size: many
J: TRBJ2-1
CDR3: CASSQAGIYNEQFF
DNA: TGTGCCAGCAGCCAAGCAGGGATCTACAATGAGCAGTTCTTC

V: TRBV20-1
D: NA
size: many
J: TRBJ2-2
CDR3: CSATGYSQGGVTGELFF
DNA: TGCAGTGCTACCGGTTACTCACAGGGTGGTGTCACCGGGGAGCTGTTTTTT

V: TRBV3-1
D: NA
size: many
J: TRBJ1-2
CDR3: CASSQGSGYTF
DNA: TGTGCCAGCAGCCAAGGTAGTGGCTACACCTTC

V: TRBV20-1
D: TRBD2
size: few
J: TRBJ2-7
CDR3: CSAVLADEIYEQYF
DNA: TGCAGTGCCGTTCTAGCGGATGAAATCTACGAGCAGTACTTC

V: TRBV5-1
D: TRBD1
size: few
J: TRBJ2-5
CDR3: CASSFNRRGQEQTQYF
DNA: TGCGCCAGCAGCTTTAACCGTCGGGGACAGGAACAGACCCAGTACTTC

V: TRBV5-1
D: NA
size: few
J: TRBJ1-2
CDR3: CASSLERPEYYGYTF
DNA: TGCGCCAGCAGCTTGGAACGTCCTGAGTACTATGGCTACACCTTC

V: TRBV6-2/TRBV6-3
D: TRBD2
size: few
J: TRBJ2-1
CDR3: CASSYGTSGGPSTSYNEQFF
DNA: TGTGCCAGCAGTTACGGGACTAGCGGGGGCCCCTCAACCTCCTACAATGAGCAGTTCTTC

V: TRBV5-1
D: NA
size: few
J: TRBJ1-3
CDR3: CASSLGSSGNTIYF
DNA: TGCGCCAGCAGCTTGGGGAGCTCTGGAAACACCATATATTTT